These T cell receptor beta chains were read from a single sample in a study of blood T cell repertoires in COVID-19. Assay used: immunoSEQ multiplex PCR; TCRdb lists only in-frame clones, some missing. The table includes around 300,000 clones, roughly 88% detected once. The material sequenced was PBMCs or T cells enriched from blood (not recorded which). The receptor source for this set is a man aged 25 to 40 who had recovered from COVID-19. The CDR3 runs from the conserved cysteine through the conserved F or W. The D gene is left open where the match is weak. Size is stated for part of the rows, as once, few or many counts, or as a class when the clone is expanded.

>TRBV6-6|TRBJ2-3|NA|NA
CASSSTGAWGTDTQYF
TGTGCCAGCAGTTCAACAGGCGCCTGGGGCACAGATACGCAGTATTTT
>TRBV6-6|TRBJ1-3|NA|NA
CASSEGLNTIYF
TGTGCCAGCAGTGAGGGACTTAACACCATATATTTT
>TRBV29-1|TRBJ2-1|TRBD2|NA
CSVPSGGARNEQFF
TGCAGCGTCCCTAGCGGGGGGGCTCGAAATGAGCAGTTCTTC
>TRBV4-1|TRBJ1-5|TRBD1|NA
CASSQDPTGVSQPQHF
TGCGCCAGCAGCCAAGATCCTACAGGGGTCAGTCAGCCCCAGCATTTT
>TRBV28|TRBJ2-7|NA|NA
CASSLGAWEQYF
TGTGCCAGCAGTTTAGGGGCGTGGGAGCAGTACTTC
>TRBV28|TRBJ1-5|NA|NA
CASSLKPLPNQPQHF
TGTGCCAGCAGTTTAAAGCCACTTCCCAATCAGCCCCAGCATTTT
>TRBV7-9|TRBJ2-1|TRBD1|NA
CASSHDRGGNEQFF
TGTGCCAGCAGCCACGACAGGGGGGGAAATGAGCAGTTCTTC
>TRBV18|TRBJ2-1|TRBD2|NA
CASSPSGGAYNEQFF
TGTGCCAGCTCACCGAGCGGGGGGGCGTACAATGAGCAGTTCTTC
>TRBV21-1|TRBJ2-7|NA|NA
CASSKDWLEQGRNEQYF
TGTGCCAGCAGCAAAGATTGGTTGGAACAGGGGCGGAACGAGCAGTACTTC
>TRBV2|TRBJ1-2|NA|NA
CASRVGYGYTF
TGTGCCAGCAGGGTCGGTTATGGCTACACCTTC
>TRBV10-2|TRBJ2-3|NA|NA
CASSRDSSTDTQYF
TGCGCCAGCAGTCGGGATTCCTCCACAGATACGCAGTATTTT
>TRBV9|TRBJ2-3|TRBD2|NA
CASSAAGFTDTQYF
TGTGCCAGCAGCGCAGCGGGATTTACAGATACGCAGTATTTT
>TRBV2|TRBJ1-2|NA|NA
CASSENTRGYGYTF
TGTGCCAGCAGTGAAAACACTCGGGGCTATGGCTACACCTTC
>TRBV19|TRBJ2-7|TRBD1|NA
CASSIQGAGYEQYF
TGTGCCAGTAGTATCCAGGGGGCAGGGTACGAGCAGTACTTC
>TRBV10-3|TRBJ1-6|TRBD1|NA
CAISVDRGAPLHF
TGTGCCATCAGCGTAGACAGGGGAGCACCCCTCCACTTT
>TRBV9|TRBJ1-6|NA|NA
CASSVAGGSSYNSPLHF
TGTGCCAGCAGCGTAGCTGGGGGGAGCTCCTATAATTCACCCCTCCACTTT
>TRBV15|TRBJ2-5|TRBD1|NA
CATSRVRTGYNQETQYF
TGTGCCACCAGCAGAGTCCGGACAGGGTATAACCAAGAGACCCAGTACTTC
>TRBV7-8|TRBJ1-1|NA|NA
CASSQVGGNTEAFF
TGTGCCAGCAGCCAGGTCGGGGGGAACACTGAAGCTTTCTTT
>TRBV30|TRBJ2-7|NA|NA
CAWSGSGYEQYF
TGTGCCTGGAGTGGGTCCGGGTACGAGCAGTACTTC
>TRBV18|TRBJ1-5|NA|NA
CASSPPAGYSNQPQHF
TGTGCCAGCTCACCACCGGCGGGTTATAGCAATCAGCCCCAGCATTTT
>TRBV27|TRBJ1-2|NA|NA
CASSPWDTGYGYTF
TGTGCCAGCAGTCCCTGGGACACCGGCTATGGCTACACCTTC
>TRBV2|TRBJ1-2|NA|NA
CASSVLEAAYGYTF
TGTGCCAGCAGTGTTCTTGAGGCAGCTTATGGCTACACCTTC
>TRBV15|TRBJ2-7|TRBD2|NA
CATSRDQRLAGGPLEQYF
TGTGCCACCAGCAGAGATCAGCGACTAGCGGGGGGGCCTCTCGAGCAGTACTTC
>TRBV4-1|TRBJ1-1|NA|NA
CASSQAGHNTEAFF
TGCGCCAGCAGCCAAGCGGGACATAACACTGAAGCTTTCTTT
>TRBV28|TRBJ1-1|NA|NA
CASSLWGRESGEAFF
TGTGCCAGCAGTTTATGGGGCCGGGAATCGGGCGAAGCTTTCTTT
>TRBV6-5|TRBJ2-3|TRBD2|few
CASRGGDTDTQYF
TGTGCCAGCAGGGGGGGGGACACAGATACGCAGTATTTT
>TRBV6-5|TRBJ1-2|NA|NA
CASSHSEGDYGYTF
TGTGCCAGCAGTCACTCTGAGGGGGACTATGGCTACACCTTC
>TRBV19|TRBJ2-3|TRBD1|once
CASTRQGWADTQYF
TGTGCCAGTACCAGACAGGGGTGGGCAGATACGCAGTATTTT
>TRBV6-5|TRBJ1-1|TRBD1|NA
CASTRDRVNTEAFF
TGTGCCAGCACCCGGGACAGGGTAAACACTGAAGCTTTCTTT
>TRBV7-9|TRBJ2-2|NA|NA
CASSDGPNTGELFF
TGTGCCAGCAGCGATGGCCCAAACACCGGGGAGCTGTTTTTT
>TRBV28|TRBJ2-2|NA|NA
CASRGQNTGELFF
TGTGCCAGCAGGGGGCAGAACACCGGGGAGCTGTTTTTT
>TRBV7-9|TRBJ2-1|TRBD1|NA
CASSWDRGPSNEQFF
TGTGCCAGCAGCTGGGACAGGGGGCCCTCCAATGAGCAGTTCTTC
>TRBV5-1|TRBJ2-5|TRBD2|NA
CASSETGTSGGETQYF
TGCGCCAGCAGCGAAACCGGGACTAGCGGGGGAGAGACCCAGTACTTC